The source of this TCR beta chain is a study of siplizumab effects on memory and regulatory T cells. Some clones are missing from TCRdb's copy, which holds only in-frame ones; the method was immunoSEQ multiplex PCR. The repertoire holds fewer than 120,000 clones, roughly 92% seen once, with about 1.5% in the top ten. V shed 0 bases and J shed 0 bases, with 6 bases lying between them. The germline CDR1 and CDR2 sequences are SGDLS and YYNGEE. This CDR3 spans 14 amino acids. This clone has a single count. This clonotype was obtained from a human donor in good health. The chain recombines TRBV9 with TRBJ1-1; no definite D call. Sequenced sample: CD4+ T cells sorted from blood. The CDR3 region has the DNA TGTGCCAGCAGCGTAGAAGCTATGAACACTGAAGCTTTCTTT. This sequence encodes CASSVEAMNTEAFF.